This T cell receptor beta chain appears in the sequencing data of a study of blood T cell repertoires in COVID-19. Whole-study context: T cells, B-cell-depleted T cells, or PBMCs supplied cDNA or gDNA.

Participant ages covered roughly 18 to 89 years across about two dozen US areas. The repertoire was sequenced with immunoSEQ multiplex PCR; TCRdb's copy has only in-frame clones and lacks some. In the table there are about 200,000 clones, about 83% of which are singletons. CDR3 size: 18 residues. The trim removed 2 bases at V and 0 bases at J, leaving 6 bases unmatched. Germline V lookup: CDR1 MNHEY, CDR2 SMNVEV (reference sequence). The V and J genes are TRBV27 and TRBJ2-3; 12 bases are a match to TRBD2. The source material was PBMCs or T cells enriched from blood (not recorded which). The TCR was taken from a man aged 40-50 years with acute COVID-19. The CDR3 here is CASSLRGLAGSSTDTQYF. The CDR3 DNA sequence: TGTGCCAGCAGTTTAAGGGGACTAGCGGGCTCTAGCACAGATACGCAGTATTTT.